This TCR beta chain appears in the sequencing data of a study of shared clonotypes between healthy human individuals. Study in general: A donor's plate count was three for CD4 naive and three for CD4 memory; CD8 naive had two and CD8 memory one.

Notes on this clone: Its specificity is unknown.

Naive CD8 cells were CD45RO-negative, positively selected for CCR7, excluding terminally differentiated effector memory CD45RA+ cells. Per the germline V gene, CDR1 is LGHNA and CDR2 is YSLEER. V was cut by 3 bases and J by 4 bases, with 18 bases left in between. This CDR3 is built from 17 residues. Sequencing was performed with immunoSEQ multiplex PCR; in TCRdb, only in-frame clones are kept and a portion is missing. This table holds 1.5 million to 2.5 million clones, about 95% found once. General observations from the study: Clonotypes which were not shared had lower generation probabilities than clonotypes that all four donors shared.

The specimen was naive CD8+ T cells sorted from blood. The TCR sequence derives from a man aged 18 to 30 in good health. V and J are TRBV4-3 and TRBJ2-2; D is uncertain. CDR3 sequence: CASSQRRRLDITGELFF. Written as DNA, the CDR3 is TGCGCCAGCAGCCAGCGTAGGCGGCTAGACATCACCGGGGAGCTGTTTTTT.